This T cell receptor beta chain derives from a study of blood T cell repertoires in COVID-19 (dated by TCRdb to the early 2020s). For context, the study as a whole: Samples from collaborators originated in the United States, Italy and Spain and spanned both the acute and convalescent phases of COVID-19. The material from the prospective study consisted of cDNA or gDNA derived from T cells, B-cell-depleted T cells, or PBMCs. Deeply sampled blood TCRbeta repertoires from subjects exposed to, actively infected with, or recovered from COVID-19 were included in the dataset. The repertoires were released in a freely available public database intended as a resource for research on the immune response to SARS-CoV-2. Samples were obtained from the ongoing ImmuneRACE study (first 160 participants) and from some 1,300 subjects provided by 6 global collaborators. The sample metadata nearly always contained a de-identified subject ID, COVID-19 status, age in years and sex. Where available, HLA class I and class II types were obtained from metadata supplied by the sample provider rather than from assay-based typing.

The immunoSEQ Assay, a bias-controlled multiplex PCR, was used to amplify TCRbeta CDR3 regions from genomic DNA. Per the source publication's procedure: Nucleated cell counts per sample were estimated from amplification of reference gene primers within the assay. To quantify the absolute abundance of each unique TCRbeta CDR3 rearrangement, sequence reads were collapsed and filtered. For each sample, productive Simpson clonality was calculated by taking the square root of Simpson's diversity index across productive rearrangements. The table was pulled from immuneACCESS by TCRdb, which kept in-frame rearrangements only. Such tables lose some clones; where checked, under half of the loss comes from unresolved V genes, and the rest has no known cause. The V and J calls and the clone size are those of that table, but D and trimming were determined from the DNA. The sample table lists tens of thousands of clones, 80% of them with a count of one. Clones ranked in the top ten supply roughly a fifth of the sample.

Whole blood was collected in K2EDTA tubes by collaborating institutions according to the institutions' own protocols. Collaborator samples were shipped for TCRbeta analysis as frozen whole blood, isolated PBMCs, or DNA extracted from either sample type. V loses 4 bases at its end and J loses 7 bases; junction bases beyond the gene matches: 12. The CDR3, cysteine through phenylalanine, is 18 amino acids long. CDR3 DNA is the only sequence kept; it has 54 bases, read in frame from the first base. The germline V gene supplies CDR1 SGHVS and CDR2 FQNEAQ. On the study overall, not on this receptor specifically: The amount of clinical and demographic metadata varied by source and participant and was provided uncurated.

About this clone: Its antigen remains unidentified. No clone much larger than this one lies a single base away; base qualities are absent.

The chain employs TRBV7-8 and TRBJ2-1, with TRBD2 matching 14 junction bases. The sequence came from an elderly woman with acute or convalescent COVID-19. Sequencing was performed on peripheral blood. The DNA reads TGTGCCAGCAGCTCTAGAATACGCGGACTAGCGGGAGGTAATGAGCAGTTCTTC. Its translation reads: CASSSRIRGLAGGNEQFF.